This entry describes one T cell receptor (beta chain). Authors' analysis steps: From reference gene primer amplification, estimates of nucleated cell counts were derived. Sequenced by immunoSEQ multiplex PCR; TCRdb stores in-frame clones only, minus some. The V and J calls and clone size are taken from that table; D and trimming were inferred from the DNA. This sample carries 35,000 or so clones, almost 90% of them seen once, and the ten largest clones take 6.3%. The data originate from a study of blood T cell repertoires in COVID-19. The V gene's germline CDR1 is MNHEY and CDR2 SMNVEV (reference sequence). The CDR3 has 17 residues. Between the trimmed V and J ends, which lost 4 bases and 0 bases, there was a span of 13 bases.

The clonotype was recovered from a human donor in a cohort sampled during active COVID-19. The chain carries TRBV27 and TRBJ2-6; D is perhaps TRBD2 (5 bases). Input material: peripheral blood. The CDR3 nucleotides are TGTGCCAGCAGTTGGGCCGGAGGTCGCTCTGGGGCCAACGTCCTGACTTTC. Translating it yields CASSWAGGRSGANVLTF.